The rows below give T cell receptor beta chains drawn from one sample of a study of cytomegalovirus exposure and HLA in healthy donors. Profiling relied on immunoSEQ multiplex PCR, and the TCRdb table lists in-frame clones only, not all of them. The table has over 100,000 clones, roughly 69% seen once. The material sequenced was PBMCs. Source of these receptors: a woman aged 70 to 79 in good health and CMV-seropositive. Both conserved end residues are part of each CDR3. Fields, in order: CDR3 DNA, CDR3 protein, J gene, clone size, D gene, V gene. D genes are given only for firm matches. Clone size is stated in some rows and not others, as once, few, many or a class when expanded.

CDR3nt: TGTGCCAGCTCACTCAGACAGAGCTCCTACGAGCAGTACTTC
CDR3aa: CASSLRQSSYEQYF
j_gene: TRBJ2-7
abundance: -
d_gene: -
v_gene: TRBV18

CDR3nt: TGCGCCAGCAGCTTGGGGGGGCTCACAGATACGCAGTATTTT
CDR3aa: CASSLGGLTDTQYF
j_gene: TRBJ2-3
abundance: -
d_gene: -
v_gene: TRBV5-1

CDR3nt: TGTGCCAGCTCACCACCAGTTACAGGGTCGAACACTGAAGCTTTCTTT
CDR3aa: CASSPPVTGSNTEAFF
j_gene: TRBJ1-1
abundance: -
d_gene: -
v_gene: TRBV18

CDR3nt: TGTGCTAGTGGGCAGGGGACCTACGAGCAGTACTTC
CDR3aa: CASGQGTYEQYF
j_gene: TRBJ2-7
abundance: -
d_gene: -
v_gene: TRBV12-5

CDR3nt: TGTGCCAGCAGTTATGGGGAGGCCACCGGGGCCGGGGAGCTGTTTTTT
CDR3aa: CASSYGEATGAGELFF
j_gene: TRBJ2-2
abundance: -
d_gene: -
v_gene: TRBV6-6

CDR3nt: TGTGCCAGTAGTCCAAAGACTAGCGGGGTAGCGACCCAGTACTTC
CDR3aa: CASSPKTSGVATQYF
j_gene: TRBJ2-5
abundance: -
d_gene: TRBD2
v_gene: TRBV19

CDR3nt: TGTGCCTGGAGCGGGTTCTCAGGGGAGCAAGAGACCCAGTACTTC
CDR3aa: CAWSGFSGEQETQYF
j_gene: TRBJ2-5
abundance: -
d_gene: -
v_gene: TRBV30

CDR3nt: TGTGCCAGCAGCCCGGGACAGGGAAACTATGGCTACACCTTC
CDR3aa: CASSPGQGNYGYTF
j_gene: TRBJ1-2
abundance: few
d_gene: TRBD1
v_gene: TRBV7-2

CDR3nt: TGTGCCAGCAGCTTATCATCTAGCAATCAGCCCCAGCATTTT
CDR3aa: CASSLSSSNQPQHF
j_gene: TRBJ1-5
abundance: -
d_gene: -
v_gene: TRBV7-2

CDR3nt: TGTGCCAGCAGCCCGGGACAGCCCGCCCAAAAGACCCAGTACTTC
CDR3aa: CASSPGQPAQKTQYF
j_gene: TRBJ2-5
abundance: -
d_gene: TRBD1
v_gene: TRBV7-2

CDR3nt: TGTGCCAGCAGGAGGACAGGCTATAGCAATCAGCCCCAGCATTTT
CDR3aa: CASRRTGYSNQPQHF
j_gene: TRBJ1-5
abundance: -
d_gene: TRBD1
v_gene: TRBV6-5

CDR3nt: TGTGCCAGCAGTCCTTCCCCAGATCCAGAGACCCAGTACTTC
CDR3aa: CASSPSPDPETQYF
j_gene: TRBJ2-5
abundance: -
d_gene: -
v_gene: TRBV27

CDR3nt: TGTGCCAGCAGTTCCCCCGGGGGGCGCCACGAGCAGTACTTC
CDR3aa: CASSSPGGRHEQYF
j_gene: TRBJ2-7
abundance: -
d_gene: -
v_gene: TRBV6-6

CDR3nt: TGCGCCAGCAGCGGGACAGGGGGCATGAACATTCAGTACTTC
CDR3aa: CASSGTGGMNIQYF
j_gene: TRBJ2-4
abundance: -
d_gene: TRBD1
v_gene: TRBV5-1

CDR3nt: TGTGCCAGCAGCCGACACTACGAGCAGTACTTC
CDR3aa: CASSRHYEQYF
j_gene: TRBJ2-7
abundance: once
d_gene: -
v_gene: TRBV6-5

CDR3nt: TGTGCCAGCAGCTTAGAGGGGGACACTGGGGCCAACGTCCTGACTTTC
CDR3aa: CASSLEGDTGANVLTF
j_gene: TRBJ2-6
abundance: once
d_gene: -
v_gene: TRBV11-2

CDR3nt: TGTGCCAGCAGCTTGGGGGTACTAGAGGGCTACGAGCAGTACTTC
CDR3aa: CASSLGVLEGYEQYF
j_gene: TRBJ2-7
abundance: -
d_gene: -
v_gene: TRBV5-4

CDR3nt: TGTGCCAGCAGTTACGCACAGGGTGGGTACAATGAGCAGTTCTTC
CDR3aa: CASSYAQGGYNEQFF
j_gene: TRBJ2-1
abundance: -
d_gene: -
v_gene: TRBV6-6

CDR3nt: TGTGCCAGCAGCCCCCGACCTCTCGGGGGGGCCGGGGATACGCAGTATTTT
CDR3aa: CASSPRPLGGAGDTQYF
j_gene: TRBJ2-3
abundance: -
d_gene: TRBD2
v_gene: TRBV7-6

CDR3nt: TGTGCCAGCAGTTCTGGTCTAGCGGGGAGGGTTGAGCAGTTCTTC
CDR3aa: CASSSGLAGRVEQFF
j_gene: TRBJ2-1
abundance: few
d_gene: TRBD2
v_gene: TRBV6-6

CDR3nt: TGCGCCAGCAGCTTTCACAGGAGGGTAAGTCAGCCCCAGCATTTT
CDR3aa: CASSFHRRVSQPQHF
j_gene: TRBJ1-5
abundance: -
d_gene: -
v_gene: TRBV5-1

CDR3nt: TGTGCCAGCAGCCAAGTGAGGACAGGGGCGGGTTGGAGCACTGAAGCTTTCTTT
CDR3aa: CASSQVRTGAGWSTEAFF
j_gene: TRBJ1-1
abundance: -
d_gene: TRBD1
v_gene: TRBV14

CDR3nt: TGTGCCAGCACTAGCGGCAAGGACCCCTACGAGCAGTACTTC
CDR3aa: CASTSGKDPYEQYF
j_gene: TRBJ2-7
abundance: -
d_gene: TRBD2
v_gene: TRBV5-4

CDR3nt: TGTGCCAGCAGCCAAGACAGGGCCGGGTTGAACACTGAAGCTTTCTTT
CDR3aa: CASSQDRAGLNTEAFF
j_gene: TRBJ1-1
abundance: -
d_gene: TRBD1
v_gene: TRBV7-6

CDR3nt: TGTGCCAGCTCACCACTTTCAGGCTCCGCAGATACGCAGTATTTT
CDR3aa: CASSPLSGSADTQYF
j_gene: TRBJ2-3
abundance: few
d_gene: -
v_gene: TRBV18

CDR3nt: TGTGCCAGCAGCCAAGATCGCGGAGGGGCCGGGGAGCTGTTTTTT
CDR3aa: CASSQDRGGAGELFF
j_gene: TRBJ2-2
abundance: -
d_gene: -
v_gene: TRBV14

CDR3nt: TGTGCCACCAGCAGCCCCGCCGGGGGAGGGACAGGGTTTGCTTTCTTT
CDR3aa: CATSSPAGGGTGFAFF
j_gene: TRBJ1-1
abundance: -
d_gene: TRBD1
v_gene: TRBV15

CDR3nt: TGTGCCAGCAGCATAGCCGCGCGGGGGGCAGGAGAGCAGTACTTC
CDR3aa: CASSIAARGAGEQYF
j_gene: TRBJ2-7
abundance: -
d_gene: TRBD2
v_gene: TRBV7-2

CDR3nt: TGTGCCAGCAGCTTAGTAGCGGATTGGACCGGGGAGCTGTTTTTT
CDR3aa: CASSLVADWTGELFF
j_gene: TRBJ2-2
abundance: -
d_gene: -
v_gene: TRBV7-2

CDR3nt: TGTGCCAGCAGCTTAAGAGTTTCGCGAAGCAGGGGTAACACCATATATTTT
CDR3aa: CASSLRVSRSRGNTIYF
j_gene: TRBJ1-3
abundance: few
d_gene: -
v_gene: TRBV7-2

CDR3nt: TGCGCCAGCAGCTCCCGGGGGGCGGGGGAGACCCAGTACTTC
CDR3aa: CASSSRGAGETQYF
j_gene: TRBJ2-5
abundance: -
d_gene: -
v_gene: TRBV5-1

CDR3nt: TGTGCCAGCAGCTCAGGGGGAATGGCTAATGAAAAACTGTTTTTT
CDR3aa: CASSSGGMANEKLFF
j_gene: TRBJ1-4
abundance: -
d_gene: TRBD1
v_gene: TRBV5-4

CDR3nt: TGTGCCAGCAGTGAACCAGGTCCCTACGAGCAGTACTTC
CDR3aa: CASSEPGPYEQYF
j_gene: TRBJ2-7
abundance: -
d_gene: -
v_gene: TRBV2

CDR3nt: TGCGCCAGCAGCTTGGGATATAGCGGGGGGGGTAACAATGAGCAGTTCTTC
CDR3aa: CASSLGYSGGGNNEQFF
j_gene: TRBJ2-1
abundance: -
d_gene: TRBD2
v_gene: TRBV5-1

CDR3nt: TGTGCCAGCAGCTTAAGGCTGGCGGGGATCACAGATACGCAGTATTTT
CDR3aa: CASSLRLAGITDTQYF
j_gene: TRBJ2-3
abundance: -
d_gene: -
v_gene: TRBV7-2

CDR3nt: TGTGCCAGCAGCGTTGCGGGGGGAAGAGGAGAGACCCAGTACTTC
CDR3aa: CASSVAGGRGETQYF
j_gene: TRBJ2-5
abundance: -
d_gene: TRBD2
v_gene: TRBV9

CDR3nt: TGTGCCAGCAGTTACTCGACAGGGCGAGACACTGAAGCTTTCTTT
CDR3aa: CASSYSTGRDTEAFF
j_gene: TRBJ1-1
abundance: -
d_gene: TRBD1
v_gene: TRBV6-5

CDR3nt: TGTGCCAGTAGTATGGGAGACAGGGACTATGGCTACACCTTC
CDR3aa: CASSMGDRDYGYTF
j_gene: TRBJ1-2
abundance: -
d_gene: TRBD1
v_gene: TRBV19

CDR3nt: TGTGCCAGCAGTCGGGAGGGCGGCACAGATACGCAGTATTTT
CDR3aa: CASSREGGTDTQYF
j_gene: TRBJ2-3
abundance: -
d_gene: TRBD2
v_gene: TRBV6-1

CDR3nt: TGTGCCAGCAGCGATCGGGGAGGGGGCACAGATACGCAGTATTTT
CDR3aa: CASSDRGGGTDTQYF
j_gene: TRBJ2-3
abundance: -
d_gene: TRBD2
v_gene: TRBV7-6

CDR3nt: TGTGCCAGCAGCTTGTGGGACGGGGGTTACAGGGAGCAGTTCTTC
CDR3aa: CASSLWDGGYREQFF
j_gene: TRBJ2-1
abundance: -
d_gene: -
v_gene: TRBV5-8

CDR3nt: TGTGCCAGCAGCCAGGACAGCCTGGAAAAACTGTTTTTT
CDR3aa: CASSQDSLEKLFF
j_gene: TRBJ1-4
abundance: -
d_gene: -
v_gene: TRBV4-2

CDR3nt: TGTGCCAGCTCACCACTCGAGTCTGAAAAACTGTTTTTT
CDR3aa: CASSPLESEKLFF
j_gene: TRBJ1-4
abundance: -
d_gene: -
v_gene: TRBV18

CDR3nt: TGCAGCGCTGTAGCAGTGTTGCCAGATACGCAGTATTTT
CDR3aa: CSAVAVLPDTQYF
j_gene: TRBJ2-3
abundance: -
d_gene: -
v_gene: TRBV29-1

CDR3nt: TGTGCCAGCAGTTACGGGACAGGGGGCGGCTACACCTTC
CDR3aa: CASSYGTGGGYTF
j_gene: TRBJ1-2
abundance: few
d_gene: TRBD1
v_gene: TRBV6-6

CDR3nt: TGTGCCAGCAGCTTGGATCAGGCCGGGGTGGCCCAGTACTTC
CDR3aa: CASSLDQAGVAQYF
j_gene: TRBJ2-5
abundance: few
d_gene: -
v_gene: TRBV5-8

CDR3nt: TGTGCCAGCATTTTACAGGGGCCAGATACGCAGTATTTT
CDR3aa: CASILQGPDTQYF
j_gene: TRBJ2-3
abundance: -
d_gene: TRBD1
v_gene: TRBV6-4

CDR3nt: TGTGCCAGCAGCCAAGATACGGTGGATCAGCCCCAGCATTTT
CDR3aa: CASSQDTVDQPQHF
j_gene: TRBJ1-5
abundance: -
d_gene: -
v_gene: TRBV4-2

CDR3nt: TGTGCCAGCAGCCGATCATTACCGTCGGGGGCCTACGAGCAGTACTTC
CDR3aa: CASSRSLPSGAYEQYF
j_gene: TRBJ2-7
abundance: -
d_gene: -
v_gene: TRBV6-6

CDR3nt: TGTGCCTGGGAAAGCGGGGGGGCAGATACGCAGTATTTT
CDR3aa: CAWESGGADTQYF
j_gene: TRBJ2-3
abundance: -
d_gene: TRBD2
v_gene: TRBV30

CDR3nt: TGTGCCAGCAGTTACCACCAAACTGCTGAAGCTTTCTTT
CDR3aa: CASSYHQTAEAFF
j_gene: TRBJ1-1
abundance: -
d_gene: -
v_gene: TRBV6-5

CDR3nt: TGTGCCAGCAGCTTAGAACCGCAAATCGGTGAAGCTTTCTTT
CDR3aa: CASSLEPQIGEAFF
j_gene: TRBJ1-1
abundance: few
d_gene: -
v_gene: TRBV7-2